The 9 T cell receptor beta chains in this list originate from one sample, sequenced in a study of T-cell memory formation after mild COVID-19 (TCRdb year 2021). The library came from 5' RACE. For sequencing, an Illumina NovaSeq 6000 was employed. TCRdb applied fastp at Q25 and MiXCR to the public reads, then kept only in-frame beta chains. Each entry is one CDR3 protein sequence, shown with its most common DNA and genes. This sample holds 290,000 or so distinct CDR3 sequences; less than 20% were observed only once. Clones ranked in the top ten supply approximately 21% of the sample. The sequencing sample was made of PBMCs or a T cell subset sorted from them (not recorded which). These receptors all stem from a man aged 18-30 years who had mild COVID-19 (a few samples of this study predate the infection). The sample titles of this study are shuffled in the database, so cell type and time point are left out; the donor was told from shared clones.

This clonotype appeared a few times. The gene calls are TRBV19 and TRBJ2-1; 9 bases map to TRBD2. V lost 3 bases, J lost 4 bases, and 4 bases stayed unmatched. Germline loops: CDR1 LNHDA, CDR2 SQIVND (reference sequence). The CDR3 contains 15 residues. The CDR3 reads CASSISSGDYNEQFF. The CDR3 DNA sequence: TGTGCCAGTAGTATTTCTAGCGGGGATTACAATGAGCAGTTCTTC.

V is TRBV9 and J is TRBJ2-3, with D possibly matching TRBD2 (5 bases). Germline values: CDR1 SGDLS, CDR2 YYNGEE. Trimming cost V 5 bases and J 5 bases, with 9 bases left between them. The length of the CDR3 is 12 residues. CDR3 bases: TGTGCCAGCAGTGGGAGCGGAGATACGCAGTATTTT. Its protein is CASSGSGDTQYF. Filled out from reference TRBV9 and TRBJ2-3, the complete variable domain reads DSGVTQTPKHLITATGQRVTLRCSPRSGDLSVYWYQQSLDQGLQFLIQYYNGEERAKGNILERFSAQQFPDLHSELNLSSLELGDSALYFCASSGSGDTQYFGPGTRLTVL.

This chain uses TRBV7-2 with TRBJ2-5; possible D gene TRBD2, 5 bases. CDR3 length: 14 amino acids. V was trimmed by 1 base and J by 5 bases, leaving 11 bases between them. The germline V gene has CDR1 SGHTA and CDR2 FQGNSA. CDR3 sequence reads: CASSLGGPRETQYF. The CDR3 DNA sequence: TGTGCCAGCAGCTTAGGAGGGCCCCGGGAGACCCAGTACTTC.

The V and J genes are TRBV5-1 and TRBJ2-5, with D tentatively TRBD2 (5 bases). The V end lost 0 bases, the J end lost 4 bases, and 13 bases lay between the germline ends. Germline values: CDR1 SGHRS, CDR2 YFSETQ. The CDR3 is made up of 15 amino acids. The CDR3 DNA reads as TGCGCCAGCAGCTTGGCTATCCGGGAAGGAGAGACCCAGTACTTC. It specifies CASSLAIREGETQYF.

The gene calls are TRBV6-5 and TRBJ2-3, with D possibly being TRBD2 (5 bases). In germline, CDR1 is MNHEY, CDR2 SVGAGI. The CDR3 totals 14 residues. The V end was cut by 6 bases, the J end by 4 bases, with 14 bases between. Here the CDR3 reads CASSRREGADTQYF. As DNA, the CDR3 is TGTGCCAGCAGCCGCCGTGAGGGTGCAGATACGCAGTATTTT.

This clonotype was counted only a few times. The chain is built from TRBV9 and TRBJ1-1; D is possibly TRBD1 (5 bases). CDR1 SGDLS and CDR2 YYNGEE come from the germline V gene. Trimming took off 1 base at V and 6 bases at J, with 16 bases between the two ends. The CDR3 runs to 15 residues. CDR3 in amino acids: CASSVSASVGAEAFF. CDR3 nucleotide sequence: TGTGCCAGCAGCGTATCCGCATCCGTAGGGGCTGAAGCTTTCTTT.

This clonotype was observed a few times. The CDR3 DNA sequence: TGTGCCAGCAGTACCAGGACAGGGTGGAATGAAAAACTGTTTTTT. Translation gives CASSTRTGWNEKLFF. The chain joins TRBV6-5 to TRBJ1-4; 8 nucleotides match TRBD1. The germline gives CDR1 MNHEY, CDR2 SVGAGI. The CDR3 runs to 15 residues. The trim removed 5 bases at V and 5 bases at J, leaving 7 bases unmatched.

This clonotype was counted only a few times. V gene TRBV20-1 combines with J gene TRBJ2-3; 7 positions agree with TRBD2. The CDR3 spans 14 residues. J lost 3 bases, V lost 7 bases, and 10 bases had no gene match. Germline CDR1 reads DFQATT; CDR2 reads SNEGSKA (reference sequence). CDR3 nucleotides: TGCAGTGAGCGGGGTAGTCGGGGTACAGATACGCAGTATTTT. Translated, it gives CSERGSRGTDTQYF.

The rearrangement uses TRBV12-3 or TRBV12-4 and TRBJ1-2, with D unclear. Trimming shortened V by 4 bases and J by 0 bases, and 6 bases separated the two germline ends. This CDR3 has 13 amino acids. Here the CDR3 reads CASSWASNYGYTF. CDR3 sequence (DNA): TGTGCCAGCAGTTGGGCCTCTAACTATGGCTACACCTTC.